The 2 T cell receptor beta chains listed next were all sequenced from one sample in a study of vaccination and CD4 T cells after COVID-19. No cognate antigen is known for these TCRs. Sequencing of the DNA from cultured CD4+ T cells was carried out with the Oncomine TCR Beta short-read assay. In this case, cultured CD4+ T cells provided the extracted genomic DNA. From the PCR reads, TCRdb called clonotypes with MiXCR, one entry per CDR3 protein. The sample includes about 10,000 distinct CDR3 sequences, 30% of them seen just once. The treatment here: roughly ten-day PBMC culture with coronavirus spike peptide pools or control peptides (ViraFEST assay). During the years 2011-2018, before the COVID-19 pandemic, the unexposed donor's CD4+ T cells were collected. The sample taken for sequencing was CD4+ T cells from blood, cultured in vitro. The receptors stem from a human donor in good health.

This chain joins TRBV12-3 or TRBV12-4 and TRBJ2-7; the D gene is possibly TRBD1 (6 bases). V lost 5 bases, J lost 7 bases, and 15 bases lay in between. This CDR3 comprises 13 residues. Here the CDR3 reads CASSDTGLWEQYF. CDR3 DNA sequence: TGTGCCAGCAGTGACACAGGGCTTTGGGAGCAGTACTTC.

This clonotype has a single count. CDR3 amino acids: CASTSRETQYF. CDR3 bases: TGTGCCAGCACCTCAAGAGAGACCCAGTACTTC. The chain uses TRBV6-2 or TRBV6-3 and TRBJ2-5, with unresolved D. The germline V gene has CDR1 MNHEY and CDR2 SVGEGT. The CDR3 is made up of 11 amino acids. V was shortened by 7 bases and J by 4 bases, with 7 bases between the two germline ends.